This record looks at one T cell receptor beta chain sequence and its context. What it recognizes is unknown. Primers: 60 Vbeta forward and 13 Jbeta reverse. Profiling relied on immunoSEQ multiplex PCR, and the TCRdb table lists in-frame clones only, not all of them. In the table there are about 150,000 clones, around 60% of which are singletons. Likely unrecorded immune exposures existed in these nominally healthy donors. The entry originates in a study of cytomegalovirus exposure and HLA in healthy donors. Findings and limits, study-wide: Specific recognition of CMV antigens was confirmed in vitro for a few chains (all CMV-associated). Across donors, sequencing depth was assumed by presence/absence analyses to be roughly uniform. An ancestry cluster, one associated with Asian ancestry, reportedly showed fewer N-insertions than the approximately 700-donor mean in a later analysis.

The receptor was derived from a woman aged 55 to 70 in good health and CMV-seropositive. The sample consisted of PBMCs.

CDR3 nucleotides: TGTGCCAGCAGCTTAGAGGCGGGGAACTATGGCTACACCTTC. It encodes CASSLEAGNYGYTF. This sequence joins TRBV7-8 and TRBJ1-2; no clear D. Germline CDR1 is SGHVS and CDR2 is FQNEAQ. This CDR3 is 14 amino acids long. Trimming removed 1 base at V and 2 bases at J, with 8 bases between.